This T cell receptor beta chain was captured by sequencing in a study of blood T cell repertoires in COVID-19. Study-wide background: Samples representing acute and convalescent COVID-19 were sourced from the United States, Italy and Spain. T cells, B-cell-depleted T cells, or PBMCs supplied cDNA or gDNA.

Per the study methods: Amplification of reference gene primers provided the estimated nucleated cell counts. The method was immunoSEQ multiplex PCR; TCRdb's version includes in-frame clones alone and lacks a portion of them. The V and J calls and the clone size are those of that table, but D and trimming were determined from the DNA. The table shows about 80,000 clones, with around 86% occurring only once. The sample comprised peripheral blood. The sequence derives from a human donor in a cohort sampled during active COVID-19.

The CDR3 DNA reads as TGTGCCAGCAGTTCGCCGACGTCAGGGTCAAACACCATATATTTT. The encoded protein is CASSSPTSGSNTIYF. This chain connects TRBV6-6 to TRBJ1-3; possible D gene TRBD1, 5 bases. The CDR3 runs 15 residues. The germline V gene has CDR1 MNHNY and CDR2 SVGAGI (reference sequence). V lost 4 bases and J 6 bases, leaving 16 bases between the germline ends.